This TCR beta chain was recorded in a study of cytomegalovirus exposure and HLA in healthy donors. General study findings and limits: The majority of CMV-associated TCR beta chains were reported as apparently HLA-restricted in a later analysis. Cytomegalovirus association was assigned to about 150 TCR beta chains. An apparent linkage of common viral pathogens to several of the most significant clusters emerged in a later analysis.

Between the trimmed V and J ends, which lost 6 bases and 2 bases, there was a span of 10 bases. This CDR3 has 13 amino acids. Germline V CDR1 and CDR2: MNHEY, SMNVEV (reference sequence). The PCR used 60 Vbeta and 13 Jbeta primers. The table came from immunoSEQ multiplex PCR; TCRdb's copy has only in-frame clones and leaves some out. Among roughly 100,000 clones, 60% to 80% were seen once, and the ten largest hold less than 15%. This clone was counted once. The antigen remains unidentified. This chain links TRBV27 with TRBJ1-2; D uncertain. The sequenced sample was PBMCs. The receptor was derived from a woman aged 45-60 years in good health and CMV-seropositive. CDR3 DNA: TGTGCCAGCAGCGGGGATCGGAACTATGGCTACACCTTC. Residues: CASSGDRNYGYTF.